The 32 T cell receptor beta chains below come from one sample, sequenced in a study of T cells in Graves' hyperthyroidism and ophthalmopathy. The CDR3 regions of TCR beta were amplified from RNA transcripts. Initially, a first-round RT-PCR of the TCR CDR3 employed the HTBI primer set. One entry per CDR3 protein, called by TCRdb with MiXCR from the multiplex PCR reads. The sample holds 250,000 to 400,000 distinct CDR3 sequences, roughly 15% seen once. The material sequenced was blood. These receptors were collected from a woman between 40 and 55 years old with Graves' ophthalmopathy.

At least ten counts were recorded for this clonotype. The V call is TRBV28, the J call TRBJ2-1; D is unclear. The V gene lost 4 bases and the J gene lost 7 bases, with 11 bases spanning the gap. The CDR3 length is 13 residues. Looked up from germline, CDR1 is MDHEN and CDR2 is SYDVKM. This chain's CDR3 is CASSSLFQNEQFF. As DNA, the CDR3 is TGTGCCAGCAGTTCGCTTTTCCAAAATGAGCAGTTCTTC.

The V call is TRBV5-4, the J call TRBJ2-5, with TRBD2 as a possible D gene (6 bases). This CDR3 has 17 amino acids. The V gene's germline CDR1 is SGHNT and CDR2 YYREEE (reference sequence). V lost 1 base to trimming and J lost 3 bases, with 19 bases between them. The CDR3 sequence: CASSLTGGKSSKETQYF. For the CDR3, the DNA is TGTGCCAGCAGCTTGACGGGCGGGAAATCGTCCAAAGAGACCCAGTACTTC.

Many counts were recorded for this clonotype. The chain uses TRBV20-1 and TRBJ2-2, with D possibly TRBD1 on 6 matching bases. CDR1 DFQATT and CDR2 SNEGSKA come from the germline V gene (reference sequence). V lost 5 bases and J lost 4, with 11 bases in between. The CDR3 runs to 13 residues. The CDR3 coding sequence is TGCAGTGCTGAGACAGGTGGCACCGGGGAGCTGTTTTTT. It translates to CSAETGGTGELFF.

The chain combines TRBV18 with TRBJ2-7; no clear D. Germline V CDR1 and CDR2: KGHSH, LQKENI. The CDR3 has 14 residues. V shed 3 bases and J shed 4 bases, with 13 bases lying between them. The CDR3 coding sequence is TGTGCCAGCTCACCGTTTGCTTCAAGTTACGAGCAGTACTTC. Residues: CASSPFASSYEQYF. Full variable domain (remainder filled in from reference TRBV18 and TRBJ2-7): NAGVMQNPRHLVRRRGQEARLRCSPMKGHSHVYWYRQLPEEGLKFMVYLQKENIIDESGMPKERFSAEFPKEGPSILRIQQVVRGDSAAYFCASSPFASSYEQYFGPGTRLTVT.

This clonotype came up many times. This chain links TRBV5-6 with TRBJ1-2, with D hard to call. Germline V lookup: CDR1 SGHDT, CDR2 YYEEEE. Trimming removed 5 bases at V and 4 bases at J, with 12 bases between. The CDR3 spans 13 residues. The CDR3 nucleotides are TGTGCCAGCAGTTTGTTGGAGGGCTATGGCTACACCTTC. Translation gives CASSLLEGYGYTF.

To note about this clonotype: This sequence may be a read error, since a much larger clone differs from it by one base. This chain's CDR3 is CAGSIVQANTEAFF. CDR3 in DNA: TGTGCCGGTAGTATAGTACAGGCGAACACTGAAGCTTTCTTT. The rearrangement joins TRBV19 to TRBJ1-1, with D maybe TRBD1 (5 bases). The CDR3 spans 14 residues. The germline V gene encodes CDR1 LNHDA and CDR2 SQIVND (reference sequence). Variable domain in full (rest from reference TRBV19 and TRBJ1-1): DGGITQSPKYLFRKEGQNVTLSCEQNLNHDAMYWYRQDPGQGLRLIYYSQIVNDFQKGDIAEGYSVSREKKESFPLTVTSAQKNPTAFYLCAGSIVQANTEAFFGQGTRLTVV.

As to this clonotype: This could be a read error, since a much larger clone is one nucleotide away. The rearrangement links TRBV4-1 to TRBJ2-7; 9 nucleotides agree with TRBD1. Germline CDR1 is MGHRA and CDR2 is YSYEKL. The CDR3 has 16 amino acids. CDR3 coding DNA: TGCGCCAGCAGCCAAGTCGGACGGACAGGGGACTACGGGCAGTACTTC. It encodes CASSQVGRTGDYGQYF.

This clonotype was found many times. J is TRBJ2-1 and V is TRBV11-3, with 14 bases that match TRBD2. Unmatched junction bases numbered 10, after V lost 5 bases and J lost 4 bases. The germline V gene has CDR1 SGHNT and CDR2 YENEEA. The CDR3 has 18 residues. CDR3 sequence reads: CASSPGTSGSLVYNEQFF. In nucleotides, the CDR3 is TGTGCCAGCAGCCCAGGGACTAGCGGGAGCCTTGTATACAATGAGCAGTTCTTC.

This clonotype was found many times. The chain couples TRBV2 to TRBJ1-5; a weak D match, TRBD1 (5 bases). Per germline, CDR1 SNHLY and CDR2 FYNNEI. The CDR3 has 13 amino acids. Trimming left V 6 bases short and J 0 bases short, with 6 bases between. CDR3 nucleotides: TGTGCCAGCAGGACAGTTAGCAATCAGCCCCAGCATTTT. It yields the protein CASRTVSNQPQHF.

This clonotype was observed at least ten times. This chain connects TRBV2 to TRBJ2-7, with D possibly matching TRBD2 (5 bases). The germline V and J ends were trimmed by 6 bases and 0 bases, with 15 bases remaining between them. CDR3 length: 15 amino acids. Germline CDR1 reads SNHLY; CDR2 reads FYNNEI. CDR3 nucleotide sequence: TGTGCCAGCAGCCTTAATCTAGGGAGCTCCTACGAGCAGTACTTC. Its translation: CASSLNLGSSYEQYF.

A single count supports this clonotype. A read error may explain this, as a much larger clone is one base away. The genes are TRBV7-2 and TRBJ1-2; D call uncertain. Trimming cost V 2 bases and J 13 bases, with 14 bases left between them. The CDR3 length is 12 residues. Germline loops: CDR1 SGHTA, CDR2 FQGNSA. The CDR3 DNA follows: TGTGCCAGCAGCTTAAGTACAGCTCCTCCCACCTTC. Protein sequence: CASSLSTAPPTF.

The CDR3 nucleotides read TGTGCCAGCAGTTTGAAAGGGTCCGGCGAGCAGTACTTC. Encoded protein: CASSLKGSGEQYF. V usage is TRBV27 and J usage is TRBJ2-7; no definite D call. Germline CDR1 is MNHEY and CDR2 is SMNVEV (reference sequence). V was trimmed by 3 bases and J by 6 bases, leaving 12 bases between them. The CDR3 has 13 residues.

Ten or more counts support this clonotype. V gene TRBV2 combines with J gene TRBJ1-2; 7 bases are a match to TRBD1. V gave up 2 bases and J gave up 7 bases; unmatched junction bases: 7. Germline assignment: CDR1 SNHLY and CDR2 FYNNEI. The CDR3 is 14 amino acids. CDR3 residues: CASSEITGASGYTF. CDR3 coding DNA: TGTGCCAGCAGTGAAATAACAGGGGCTTCTGGCTACACCTTC.

This clonotype turned up a few times. The gene calls are TRBV29-1 and TRBJ2-1; 12 nucleotides line up with TRBD2. Germline V gene lookup returns CDR1 SQVTM and CDR2 ANQGSEA. V lost 1 base, J lost 1 base, and 2 bases stayed unmatched. The CDR3 totals 16 residues. DNA of the CDR3: TGCAGCGTTGAAGGGACTAGCGGGATTTCCTACAATGAGCAGTTCTTC. Protein: CSVEGTSGISYNEQFF.

This clonotype was observed many times. The chain's CDR3 is CASSGRLAGETDTQYF. The CDR3 region has the DNA TGTGCCAGCAGTGGGAGACTAGCGGGGGAAACAGATACGCAGTATTTT. The rearrangement links TRBV6-1 to TRBJ2-3, with TRBD2 identical over 12 bases. CDR3 length equals 16 residues. CDR1 is MNHNS and CDR2 is SASEGT in the germline V gene. Trimming removed 4 bases from V and 3 bases from J; junction bases left unmatched: 5.

Many counts were recorded for this clonotype. The gene calls are TRBV20-1 and TRBJ2-1; the match to TRBD2 covers 8 bases. CDR1 is DFQATT, CDR2 SNEGSKA, per germline (reference sequence). The CDR3 is 16 residues long. The trim removed 4 bases at V and 0 bases at J, leaving 8 bases unmatched. The CDR3 nucleotides read TGCAGTGCTATGAAACTAGCGGACCTCTCCTACAATGAGCAGTTCTTC. This encodes CSAMKLADLSYNEQFF.

In its sample, this clonotype was seen a few times. The V gene is TRBV29-1, the J gene TRBJ2-7; D is perhaps TRBD2 (5 bases). The CDR3 contains 15 residues. Germline V gene data show CDR1 as SQVTM and CDR2 as ANQGSEA. Trimming cost V 6 bases and J 5 bases, with 23 bases left between them. The CDR3 spells CSVAGILLSENEQYF. The CDR3 DNA is TGCAGCGTCGCGGGCATCTTACTATCGGAGAACGAGCAGTACTTC.

The rearrangement joins TRBV10-3 to TRBJ1-2, with TRBD1 as a possible D gene (6 bases). Germline V CDR1 and CDR2: ENHRY, SYGVKD. There are 13 residues in the CDR3. V was trimmed by 10 bases and J by 4 bases, leaving 16 bases between them. CDR3 protein: CATTQGMGYGYTF. The CDR3 region has the DNA TGTGCCACCACCCAGGGGATGGGCTATGGCTACACCTTC.

On this clonotype: A much larger clone sits a single nucleotide away, making a read error possible. The rearrangement joins TRBV10-1 to TRBJ1-2, with 9 bases matching TRBD1. The CDR3 contains 13 residues. Germline assignment: CDR1 WNHNN and CDR2 SYGVQD (reference sequence). The CDR3 sequence is CASTRDRAYSYTF. In DNA form, the CDR3 reads TGCGCCAGCACACGGGACAGGGCCTATAGCTACACCTTC.

This clonotype was counted ten times or more. This chain joins TRBV20-1 and TRBJ2-3; 8 bases are shared with TRBD2. V lost 0 bases, J lost 1 base, and 6 bases stayed unmatched. This CDR3 spans 16 amino acids. Germline loops: CDR1 DFQATT, CDR2 SNEGSKA (reference sequence). CDR3: CSARDRGLARTDTQYF. CDR3 DNA sequence: TGCAGTGCTAGAGATCGCGGACTAGCACGCACAGATACGCAGTATTTT.

This clonotype came up many times. The chain has TRBV7-2 and TRBJ2-2, with D tentatively TRBD2 (5 bases). Germline V gene lookup returns CDR1 SGHTA and CDR2 FQGNSA. The CDR3 extends over 14 amino acids. Trimming took off 3 bases at V and 5 bases at J, with 10 bases between the two ends. The CDR3 region has the DNA TGTGCCAGCAGCTTCAGCGGTGGGACCGGGGAGCTGTTTTTT. Amino acids: CASSFSGGTGELFF. Full variable domain (outside the CDR3, taken from reference TRBV7-2 and TRBJ2-2): GAGVSQSPSNKVTEKGKDVELRCDPISGHTALYWYRQSLGQGLEFLIYFQGNSAPDKSGLPSDRFSAERTGGSVSTLTIQRTQQEDSAVYLCASSFSGGTGELFFGEGSRLTVL.

This clonotype was observed many times. This rearrangement joins TRBV19 to TRBJ2-5; 9 nucleotides match TRBD2. From germline, CDR1 is LNHDA and CDR2 SQIVND (reference sequence). The CDR3 contains 16 residues. J was trimmed by 4 bases and V by 5 bases; bases with no gene match: 11. The DNA for the CDR3 is TGTGCCAGTAGTCCCCGAGGCGGGGGGGCCATAGAGACCCAGTACTTC. This translates into CASSPRGGGAIETQYF.

This clonotype has a count of ten or more. This rearrangement joins TRBV20-1 to TRBJ2-2; TRBD2 agrees at 11 bases. This CDR3 contains 17 residues. V trimming: 0 bases; J trimming: 5 bases; junction bases outside the gene matches: 8. CDR1 DFQATT and CDR2 SNEGSKA come from the germline V gene (reference sequence). The CDR3 region is CSARDWGLAEITGELFF. The CDR3 coding sequence is TGCAGTGCTAGAGATTGGGGACTAGCGGAGATAACCGGGGAGCTGTTTTTT.

Ten or more counts support this clonotype. The chain couples TRBV12-5 to TRBJ2-7; D unclear. CDR1 LGHNT and CDR2 FRNRAP come from the germline V gene. The CDR3 consists of 13 residues. Between the trimmed V and J ends, which lost 1 base and 6 bases, there was a span of 10 bases. CDR3 nucleotide sequence: TGTGCTAGTGGTTTGGGACCCGCGGTCGAGCAGTACTTC. Translating gives CASGLGPAVEQYF. The whole variable domain, remainder taken from reference TRBV12-5 and TRBJ2-7, is DARVTQTPRHKVTEMGQEVTMRCQPILGHNTVFWYRQTMMQGLELLAYFRNRAPLDDSGMPKDRFSAEMPDATLATLKIQPSEPRDSAVYFCASGLGPAVEQYFGPGTRLTVT.

The chain links TRBV14 to TRBJ1-2; maybe TRBD1 (5 bases). There are 14 residues in the CDR3. Germline CDR1 is SGHDN and CDR2 is FVKESK. Trimming removed 0 bases from V and 4 bases from J, with 9 bases in between. In DNA, the CDR3 is TGTGCCAGCAGCCAAGAGGGACGGTTCTATGGCTACACCTTC. Residues: CASSQEGRFYGYTF. The full variable domain, in which reference TRBV14 and TRBJ1-2 provide the parts outside the CDR3, is EAGVTQFPSHSVIEKGQTVTLRCDPISGHDNLYWYRRVMGKEIKFLLHFVKESKQDESGMPNNRFLAERTGGTYSTLKVQPAELEDSGVYFCASSQEGRFYGYTFGSGTRLTVV.

This clonotype has only a few counts. This chain connects TRBV12-3 or TRBV12-4 to TRBJ2-7; 12 nucleotides match TRBD2. Trimming took 5 bases from V and 2 from J; bases not matched to a gene: 16. The CDR3 is 19 amino acids. CDR3 coding DNA: TGTGCCAGCAGTGGGCTCGGACTAGCGGGGCCTCCCTATACCTACGAGCAGTACTTC. Protein: CASSGLGLAGPPYTYEQYF.

A few counts support this clonotype. The gene calls are TRBV29-1 and TRBJ1-4; D gene ambiguous. The CDR3 is made up of 14 amino acids. The germline V gene has CDR1 SQVTM and CDR2 ANQGSEA. V lost 4 bases and J lost 7, with 16 bases in between. The CDR3 DNA is TGCAGCGTTGTCTTCTGGGAAGATGGTGAAAAACTGTTTTTT. Protein: CSVVFWEDGEKLFF. Variable domain in full (rest from reference TRBV29-1 and TRBJ1-4): SAVISQKPSRDICQRGTSLTIQCQVDSQVTMMFWYRQQPGQSLTLIATANQGSEATYESGFVIDKFPISRPNLTFSTLTVSNMSPEDSSIYLCSVVFWEDGEKLFFGSGTQLSVL.

The rearrangement uses TRBV19 and TRBJ1-2, with 7 nucleotides matching TRBD1. The CDR3 contains 14 residues. Germline V gene sequence: CDR1 LNHDA, CDR2 SQIVND (reference sequence). Trimming cost V 3 bases and J 7 bases; bases outside gene matches: 8. CDR3 nucleotide sequence: TGTGCCAGTAGTATGGATCAGGGGGTAGGTGGCTACACCTTC. Translation: CASSMDQGVGGYTF.

V is TRBV7-9 and J is TRBJ2-1; D might be TRBD1 or TRBD2, each matching 5 bases. The germline V gene has CDR1 SEHNR and CDR2 FQNEAQ (reference sequence). The CDR3 covers 15 residues. Trimming took off 6 bases at V and 8 bases at J, with 20 bases between the two ends. In nucleotides, the CDR3 is TGTGCCAGCAGGAACCGGGACCAACGGGGCGATGAGCAGTTCTTC. Translating gives CASRNRDQRGDEQFF.

This clonotype was detected a few times. The rearrangement joins TRBV12-3 or TRBV12-4 to TRBJ1-1; tentative D call: TRBD1 (6 bases). This CDR3 has 15 residues. V was clipped by 5 bases and J by 3 bases, with 16 bases between them. The CDR3 nucleotides read TGTGCCAGCAGTAACCGGGACACATCGGACACTGAAGCTTTCTTT. Amino acids: CASSNRDTSDTEAFF.

A remark on this clonotype: Compared with germline, one end of the junction differs, possibly owing to a read error. The chain carries TRBV20-1 and TRBJ2-1, with D tentatively TRBD1 (6 bases). CDR3 length equals 12 residues. Germline lookup yields CDR1 DFQATT and CDR2 SNEGSKA (reference sequence). CDR3 sequence (DNA): TGCAGTGCCCCCGTAGGGGACAATGAGCGGTTCTTC. It encodes CSAPVGDNERFF.

This chain joins TRBV7-9 and TRBJ2-2, with TRBD1 identical over 11 bases. V dropped 5 bases and J dropped 7; count of bases not matched to a gene: 12. Germline V gene data show CDR1 as SEHNR and CDR2 as FQNEAQ (reference sequence). The CDR3 has 17 residues. CDR3 sequence reads: CASSPPADRGQFGELFF. DNA for the CDR3: TGTGCCAGCAGCCCACCCGCGGACAGGGGGCAATTCGGGGAGCTGTTTTTT.